This T cell receptor beta chain was observed in a study of cytomegalovirus exposure and HLA in healthy donors. General study points: Another analysis was done later, and it associated roughly 15,000 TCR beta sequences with HLA alleles at 0.05 false discovery rate. TCR sequences were mostly rare, though some public TCRs occurred in many donors.

This clone was counted a single time. Its specificity is unknown. 60 Vbeta and 13 Jbeta primers were used in PCR. In the original analysis: In a later analysis, the count reached tens of millions of unique TCR beta chains, with approximately 10 million shared. Libraries were prepared by immunoSEQ multiplex PCR; TCRdb keeps only in-frame clonotypes and omits some of them. V, J and clone size reflect that table, while D and trimming were determined from the DNA. This sample has roughly 120,000 clones, with around four fifths found just once. The CDR3 is 15 amino acids. Trimming left V 0 bases short and J 4 bases short, with 12 bases between. Germline assignment: CDR1 MNHEY and CDR2 SVGAGI.

The V gene is TRBV6-5, the J gene TRBJ1-1; D might be TRBD1 (6 bases). The clonotype comes from a man aged 35 to 55 in good health and CMV-seronegative. The sequenced sample consisted of PBMCs. This CDR3 reads CASSYSGGGSTEAFF. The CDR3 coding sequence is TGTGCCAGCAGTTACTCGGGGGGCGGGAGCACTGAAGCTTTCTTT.